Listed here is a single T cell receptor beta chain. This clone has a handful of counts. Its recognized antigen is unknown. The read gets to within 3 residues of the CDR3 end, and the germline J gene fills in the rest. The data originate from a study of T cell clonality in common variable immunodeficiency (dated by TCRdb to the mid-2010s). Study-wide findings and limitations: Healthy controls shared more TCRbeta clones with each other than CVID subjects shared among themselves (p < 0.0001). Correlations between repertoire features and clinical complications were limited by patient heterogeneity within the CVID cohort. Compared with healthy controls, CVID subjects showed increased TCRbeta clonality (t-test p = 0.018), a feature most characteristic of about a third of subjects. The authors noted that sequencing repertoires of T cell subpopulations would be needed to clarify what caused the increased clonality in CVID. Even though DNA input was equal, the average per sample came to about 74,000 unique sequences for controls compared with around 32,000 for CVID samples. CVID TCRbeta sequences were reported to have fewer deletions and N-nucleotide insertions and to lack highly modified clones with 13 or more V deletions.

The germline V gene gives CDR1 as SNHLY and CDR2 as FYNNEI. The CDR3, from cysteine to phenylalanine, totals 11 residues. Shown are 24 bases from within the CDR3, in frame from base 1. Standard criteria, namely reduction of serum IgG, IgA and/or IgM below the normal range together with specific antibody deficiency, were applied for the diagnosis of CVID. There were around 45 subjects in the CVID group (roughly 30 male and about 15 female), ranging in age from 9 to 64 years, with a mean age of 40. Predominantly Caucasian heritage was noted among both the CVID patients and the healthy controls. At the time of study participation, every CVID subject had been on replacement immunoglobulin therapy for at least one year. No CVID subject was ill or taking immunomodulatory or immunosuppressive medication when blood was collected. Heparinized peripheral whole blood samples of about 4.5 to 8.5 ml were obtained from each donor. Genomic DNA from adults with common variable immune deficiency (CVID) and from healthy adult controls was used for sequencing of TCRbeta CDR3 repertoires. Diluted blood was subjected to density centrifugation over Hypaque 1077 or Ficoll-Paque for isolation of peripheral blood mononuclear cells. Unsorted mononuclear cells served as the source of genomic DNA, which was extracted either by Qiagen column purification or by a centrifugation-based method.

For sequencing input, CVID and control samples contributed equivalent amounts of genomic DNA. For every sample, a 60 bp segment covering the rearranged TCRbeta CDR3 region was amplified and then sequenced. The immunoSEQ assay, a bias-corrected multiplex PCR combined with high-throughput sequencing, was used for TCRbeta amplification. In the authors' own workflow: Every unique nucleotide sequence counted as a clone and was annotated with V, D and J genes, copy number and frequency. Sequences were labeled productive if in frame, and non-productive if out of frame or containing stop codons. As previously described, Shannon's entropy was used to calculate clonality. Mean CDR3 Kyte-Doolittle hydropathy was derived from the predicted amino acid sequences of productive clones. Using the R hclust function, scaled V gene usage was clustered hierarchically with Manhattan distance and complete linkage. Sharing of clones by CDR3 amino acid sequence was evaluated by resampling 12 repertoires per group over 100 rounds. The repertoires were searched for 70 published EBV-specific TCRbeta sequences and fewer than 250 published CMV-specific TCRbeta sequences. After a couple of CVID samples that produced fewer than 10,000 sequences were dropped from the analysis, some 40 CVID repertoires remained. TCRdb limited this immuneACCESS table to in-frame rearrangements with V and J called. A share of clones is missing; checked studies link under half to unresolved V genes, and the rest is unexplained. V, J and clone size are taken as reported in that table, and D and trimming were inferred from the DNA itself. The table gives tens of thousands of clones for this sample, with none occurring only once. 6.7% of the sample is held by the ten biggest clonotypes.

The source material was peripheral blood mononuclear cells. The TCR sequence derives from a human donor with common variable immunodeficiency. The sequence is built from TRBV2 and TRBJ2-3, with no confidently assigned D gene. The covered CDR3 bases are TGTGCCAGCAGTGATCGAGCGTCG. Its coded protein is CASSDRAS. The whole CDR3 is CASSDRASQYF. Joined to the reference TRBV2 and TRBJ2-3 proteins, this CDR3 gives the full variable domain: EPEVTQTPSHQVTQMGQEVILRCVPISNHLYFYWYRQILGQKVEFLVSFYNNEISEKSEIFDDQFSVERPDGSNFTLKIRSTKLEDSAMYFCASSDRASQYFGPGTRLTVL.